The 23 T cell receptor beta chains below were found in one sample sequenced in a study of blood T cells in healthy people across ages. Sample-barcoded 5' priming and a J-beta primer mix drove a second PCR of roughly 6 to 12 cycles. TCRdb reprocessed the 5' RACE reads with MiXCR, giving one entry per CDR3 protein. The sample yields 540,000 or so distinct CDR3 sequences, around 24% seen once. These data also featured in a second study, about T cells of mothers and their children.

The sequencing sample was made of blood. The origin of the receptors is a boy aged 10-17 years in good health.

The gene calls are TRBV28 and TRBJ2-5, with 14 bases that match TRBD2. Trimming at V came to 5 bases and at J to 5 bases, leaving 10 bases not matched to a gene. The CDR3 totals 17 residues. The germline V gene encodes CDR1 MDHEN and CDR2 SYDVKM. The CDR3 reads CASSGRTSGRRVETQYF. The DNA for the CDR3 is TGTGCCAGCAGTGGCCGGACTAGCGGGAGGAGGGTGGAGACCCAGTACTTC.

This clonotype has more than one count but fewer than ten. The chain joins TRBV5-1 to TRBJ2-5, with D perhaps matching TRBD2 (7 bases). The CDR3 has 15 residues. CDR1 SGHRS and CDR2 YFSETQ come from the germline V gene. V was pared by 3 bases and J by 2 bases, with 14 bases between. The CDR3 reads CASSSLGGAQETQYF. CDR3 nucleotides: TGCGCCAGCAGCTCCTTGGGGGGGGCACAAGAGACCCAGTACTTC.

This CDR3 is CSARVGGGINQPQHF. CDR3 sequence (DNA): TGCAGTGCTAGGGTGGGTGGGGGCATCAATCAGCCCCAGCATTTT. This sequence joins TRBV20-1 and TRBJ1-5; the D gene is possibly TRBD1 (6 bases). The CDR3 loop spans 15 amino acids. Trimming shortened V by 3 bases and J by 3 bases, and 15 bases separated the two germline ends. CDR1 is DFQATT and CDR2 is SNEGSKA in the germline V gene (reference sequence).

The chain links TRBV7-2 to TRBJ2-1; D remains unclear. The CDR3 is made up of 12 amino acids. Trimming took 5 bases from V and 10 from J, leaving 12 bases between them. Germline-derived CDR1 and CDR2 are SGHTA and FQGNSA. As DNA, the CDR3 is TGTGCCAGCAGCCCCCCAGGTCAGGAGCAGTTCTTC. Its translation: CASSPPGQEQFF.

With regard to this clonotype: A read error may account for a junction end that differs from germline. The chain has TRBV4-1 and TRBJ2-7; D is uncertain. The CDR3 contains 12 residues. Germline V gene data show CDR1 as MGHRA and CDR2 as YSYEKL. Here the CDR3 DNA reads TGCGCCAGCAGCCAAGATGCCGCCATTATTCACTTC. Its protein product is CASSQDAAIIHF.

Here the CDR3 reads CASSVVLDNEQFF. The CDR3 DNA reads as TGTGCCAGCAGCGTAGTTCTAGATAATGAGCAGTTCTTC. V is TRBV9 and J is TRBJ2-5; D call uncertain. Judging by the DNA end, TRBJ2-1 fits better; the J call may be wrong. Germline V lookup: CDR1 SGDLS, CDR2 YYNGEE. This CDR3 has 13 residues.

The V gene is TRBV14, the J gene TRBJ2-3, with a weak D call TRBD1 (6 bases). This CDR3 is built from 14 residues. V was clipped by 3 bases and J by 2 bases, with 9 bases between them. Per germline, CDR1 SGHDN and CDR2 FVKESK. CDR3 sequence (DNA): TGTGCCAGCAGCCAGGGGGCGATCACAGATACGCAGTATTTT. This encodes CASSQGAITDTQYF. Full variable domain (remainder filled in from reference TRBV14 and TRBJ2-3): EAGVTQFPSHSVIEKGQTVTLRCDPISGHDNLYWYRRVMGKEIKFLLHFVKESKQDESGMPNNRFLAERTGGTYSTLKVQPAELEDSGVYFCASSQGAITDTQYFGPGTRLTVL.

The chain links TRBV29-1 to TRBJ2-7; D ambiguous. The CDR3 totals 13 residues. V was pared by 5 bases and J by 1 base, with 12 bases between. CDR1 is SQVTM, CDR2 ANQGSEA, per germline. CDR3 sequence (DNA): TGCAGCGTTTACCTCCATATATCCTACGAGCAGTACTTC. Amino acid sequence: CSVYLHISYEQYF.

This clonotype was seen more than once but under ten times. The chain links TRBV20-1 to TRBJ1-1; tentatively, D is TRBD1 (6 bases). This CDR3 contains 17 residues. Germline V gene lookup returns CDR1 DFQATT and CDR2 SNEGSKA (reference sequence). V was cut by 0 bases and J by 1 base, with 18 bases left in between. The CDR3: CSAREGGLLSPNTEAFF. In nucleotides, the CDR3 is TGCAGTGCTAGAGAGGGGGGGCTATTATCTCCGAACACTGAAGCTTTCTTT.

The rearrangement uses TRBV27 and TRBJ2-2, with D perhaps TRBD1 (6 bases). The V gene lost 7 bases and the J gene lost 6 bases, with 9 bases spanning the gap. The V gene's germline CDR1 is MNHEY and CDR2 SMNVEV (reference sequence). CDR3 length: 12 amino acids. CDR3: CASMHRAGELFF. The DNA of the CDR3 is TGTGCCAGCATGCACAGGGCCGGGGAGCTGTTTTTT.

The chain is built from TRBV6-2 or TRBV6-3 and TRBJ2-3; 12 nucleotides align to TRBD2. CDR3 length equals 17 residues. Looked up from germline, CDR1 is MNHEY and CDR2 is SVGEGT. The V segment lost 6 bases and the J segment 2 bases; nucleotides outside the gene matches: 9. In DNA, the CDR3 is TGTGCCAGCAGGCGCGTACGACTAGCGGGAGCCACAGATACGCAGTATTTT. It yields the protein CASRRVRLAGATDTQYF.

This chain joins TRBV20-1 and TRBJ2-1, with TRBD2 identical over 8 bases. The CDR3 totals 15 residues. Germline CDR1 and CDR2: DFQATT and SNEGSKA (reference sequence). The junction had 8 bases not matched to a gene; V was cut back by 3 bases and J by 4 bases. For the CDR3, the DNA is TGCAGTGCTAGTATCCCCGGGACTAGTTACAATGAGCAGTTCTTC. Translated: CSASIPGTSYNEQFF.

This clonotype was seen a few times. V and J are TRBV9 and TRBJ2-5; no definite D call. The closer fit of TRBJ2-7 to the DNA end suggests the J call may be wrong. CDR3 size: 15 residues. Germline assignment: CDR1 SGDLS and CDR2 YYNGEE. CDR3 sequence: CASSVGWQGSYEQYF. As DNA, the CDR3 is TGTGCCAGCAGCGTAGGTTGGCAAGGGTCCTACGAGCAGTACTTC.

This clonotype was observed a few times. The J gene is TRBJ2-5, the V gene TRBV11-2; 13 bases are a match to TRBD2. The better agreement between TRBJ2-7 and the DNA end casts doubt on the J call. The CDR3 sequence is 19 residues long. CDR1 is SGHAT and CDR2 is FQNNGV in the germline V gene. CDR3 coding DNA: TGTGCCAGCAGCTCCAGACTATCCCCCACTAGCGGGGGGGTCTACGAGCAGTACTTC. This translates into CASSSRLSPTSGGVYEQYF.

The chain links TRBV10-3 to TRBJ1-4, with 7 nucleotides matching TRBD1. Germline V CDR1 and CDR2: ENHRY, SYGVKD. Trimming took 10 bases from V and 6 from J; bases not matched to a gene: 5. This CDR3 comprises 12 residues. The CDR3 nucleotides read TGTGCCACCGGGACAGAGGATGAAAAACTGTTTTTT. The encoded protein is CATGTEDEKLFF.

This clonotype occurred once. The chain is built from TRBV28 and TRBJ2-1, with a tentative D call TRBD2 (5 bases). Trimming left V 5 bases short and J 3 bases short, with 14 bases between. Looked up from germline, CDR1 is MDHEN and CDR2 is SYDVKM. This CDR3 has 15 amino acids. Here the CDR3 reads CASSPRRTYYNEQFF. In DNA form, the CDR3 reads TGTGCCAGCAGTCCCAGGCGGACTTACTACAATGAGCAGTTCTTC.

This clonotype has a handful of counts. V is TRBV4-2 and J is TRBJ1-2; perhaps TRBD1 as D (5 bases). The CDR3 loop spans 16 amino acids. The germline CDR1 and CDR2 sequences are LGHNA and YNFKEQ. Trimming removed 0 bases at V and 4 bases at J, with 15 bases between. This CDR3 reads CASSQDRTQAVYGYTF. Written as DNA, the CDR3 is TGTGCCAGCAGCCAAGATAGAACACAGGCCGTCTATGGCTACACCTTC.

The chain couples TRBV9 to TRBJ2-1, with 13 bases aligning to TRBD2. The CDR3 consists of 17 residues. Germline V gene sequence: CDR1 SGDLS, CDR2 YYNGEE. The junction had 11 bases not matched to a gene; V was cut back by 6 bases and J by 5 bases. The CDR3 here is CASTEGGGLAGNNEQFF. In DNA form, the CDR3 reads TGTGCCAGCACAGAAGGGGGGGGACTAGCGGGGAACAATGAGCAGTTCTTC.

This chain uses TRBV20-1 with TRBJ2-5, with D maybe TRBD2 (6 bases). The CDR3 length is 13 residues. Per the germline V gene, CDR1 is DFQATT and CDR2 is SNEGSKA (reference sequence). The V end was cut by 3 bases, the J end by 5 bases, with 13 bases between. CDR3 in amino acids: CSASGGLGETQYF. The CDR3 DNA reads as TGCAGTGCTAGCGGGGGTCTCGGGGAGACCCAGTACTTC.

Comments on this clonotype: An end of the junction differs from the germline gene, which may be a read error. The J gene is TRBJ1-2, the V gene TRBV7-6; 9 bases line up with TRBD1. Germline CDR1 reads SGHVS; CDR2 reads FNYEAQ. The CDR3 is 14 amino acids. DNA of the CDR3: TGCGCCAGCAGCTTGGACAGGGGATACTCTGGCTACACCTTC. Residues: CASSLDRGYSGYTF.

The chain joins TRBV3-1 to TRBJ1-1; D remains unclear. The ends were cut back, 0 bases at V and 5 bases at J, with 16 bases in the middle. CDR3 length: 16 residues. Germline-derived CDR1 and CDR2 are LGHDT and YNNKEL (reference sequence). In nucleotides, the CDR3 is TGTGCCAGCAGCCAAGATACAGTCCTACCGGTAACTGAAGCTTTCTTT. Residues: CASSQDTVLPVTEAFF.

The rearrangement links TRBV12-3 or TRBV12-4 to TRBJ1-1; D unclear. Trimming left V 5 bases short and J 5 bases short, with 18 bases between. There are 15 residues in the CDR3. This CDR3 reads CASSPGVPWRTEAFF. The CDR3 DNA follows: TGTGCCAGCAGTCCCGGCGTTCCCTGGCGGACTGAAGCTTTCTTT.

The chain employs TRBV20-1 and TRBJ2-5; 8 bases are a match to TRBD2. The end of the DNA fits TRBJ2-7 better, so the J call may be wrong. CDR3 size: 14 residues. The V gene's germline CDR1 is DFQATT and CDR2 SNEGSKA (reference sequence). The CDR3 DNA sequence: TGCAGTGCTAGGGTAGCGGGGTCACCCTACGAGCAGTACTTC. Translating it yields CSARVAGSPYEQYF.